Listed here is a single T cell receptor (beta chain). This clone showed up just a few times. This clone's antigen is unknown. Base qualities are not at hand, and no much larger clone is one base apart. The sample belongs to a study of Ad26.COV2.S vaccination and SARS-CoV-2 variants (dated by TCRdb to about 2021). In the study overall: Vaccine-arm donors came from COV1001, a multicentre, randomized, double-blind, placebo-controlled phase I-IIa trial of Ad26.COV2.S in healthy adults. Dosing of Ad26.COV2.S was intramuscular, at either 5x10^10 or 1x10^11 viral particles, delivered as one shot or as two shots spaced 56 days apart. TCRbeta repertoire sequencing served as the tool for gauging how specific and how broad the SARS-CoV-2-reactive T cell receptors were following Ad26.COV2.S vaccination. A total of roughly 32 samples were included in the TCR-sequenced set, comprising around 19 Ad26.COV2.S vaccine recipients, 5 placebo recipients and 8 SARS-CoV-2 convalescent individuals. Trial participants were randomized into five groups of five, in which low-dose or high-dose Ad26.COV2.S was given once or twice, or placebo was given on both occasions. Investigators remained blinded to trial group allocation during experiments and outcome assessment. What the work shows at the level of the full study, not this receptor alone: Higher spike-specific TCR breadth was observed in Ad26.COV2.S recipients than in placebo recipients (P = 0.0014). Substantial breadth of spike-specific CD8+ and CD4+ T cell responses was reported after vaccination. Vaccine and placebo recipients had comparable non-spike TCR breadth, which fits with the vaccine containing only spike. The study lacked the statistical power to compare responses across vaccine doses or regimens. It was noted by the authors that total T cell responses may have been underestimated by the TCR breadth and depth analyses.

This specimen's treatment or condition label, per the study, means: roughly 19 received Ad26.COV2.S at low or high dose, single or two shots; roughly five received placebo; per-sample allocation not given. Repertoires of vaccine and placebo recipients were sequenced from samples collected on day 63 after the first injection. Between 29 July and 7 August 2020, Cohort 1b enrolled approximately 26 adults aged 18-55 years at one site in Boston, USA. Ad26.COV2.S was a replication-incompetent adenovirus type 26 vector expressing a prefusion-stabilized SARS-CoV-2 spike protein from the original Wuhan strain. TCRbeta CDR3 regions were sequenced with the immunoSEQ Assay. After extraction, genomic DNA underwent amplification by bias-controlled multiplex PCR, followed by high-throughput sequencing. The authors' pipeline ran thus. To quantify the absolute abundance of every unique TCRbeta CDR3 region, sequences were collapsed and filtered. T cell fraction was estimated by normalizing TCRbeta template counts to usable DNA, with usable DNA measured through amplification of reference genes found in all nucleated cells. Repertoire TCRs were annotated as SARS-CoV-2-specific when V gene, CDR3 amino acid sequence and J gene were exactly matched to a known reactive TCR set. The reference SARS-CoV-2 TCR set was derived from MIRA and filtered for enrichment in COVID-19-positive ImmuneCODE repertoires, a step that removed public or cross-reactive TCRs. Using the MIRA antigens, annotated TCRs were further analysed by specific ORF or by position within an ORF. Depth was the summed frequency of annotated unique rearrangements, while breadth was defined as annotated unique rearrangements over total unique productive rearrangements. Two-sided Wilcoxon rank-sum tests were used to compare TCR breadth between groups. TCRdb's version of the immuneACCESS table is confined to in-frame rearrangements and falls short of the full clone set. An unresolved V gene accounts for under half of the shortfall where checked; the remainder is of unknown origin. That table furnishes V, J and clone size, whereas the DNA furnished D and trimming. Here the sample has more than 300,000 clones; approximately 86% occur a single time. Jointly, the top ten make up about 10% of the sample.

Per the germline V gene (reference sequence), LNHDA is the CDR1 and SQIVND is the CDR2. Inclusive of the bounding cysteine and phenylalanine, the CDR3 is 13 residues long. Only the CDR3 part of the read is kept: 39 bases, read in frame from the first base. Trimming removed 3 bases from V and 6 bases from J, leaving 12 bases between the germline ends. The clonotype comes from a person between 18 and 59 years old who received the Ad26.COV2.S COVID-19 vaccine or a placebo. Here the sequenced sample was peripheral blood, taken in a trial of Ad26.COV2.S vaccine versus placebo. The rearrangement joined TRBV19 to TRBJ2-7; TRBD2 might be the D gene, on 5 matching bases. The base sequence is TGTGCCAGTAGTATCGGGGATATCGGCGAGCAGTACTTC. Protein translation: CASSIGDIGEQYF.